This T cell receptor (beta chain) is drawn from a study of identical twins. This clonotype showed up just a few times. TCRdb independently ran MiXCR on the 5' RACE reads; one entry per CDR3 protein. Of more than 400,000 distinct CDR3 sequences in the sample, 13% to 15% were seen once. This same sample was also part of a study on yellow fever vaccine responses in identical twins.

Material for sequencing was CD4+ T cells sorted from blood. The receptor was isolated from a woman aged 18-29 years in good health.

The CDR3 loop is CAISDGRGRSQETQYF. DNA of the CDR3: TGTGCCATCAGTGACGGCAGGGGGCGAAGCCAAGAGACCCAGTACTTC. The chain joins TRBV10-3 to TRBJ2-5, with 8 nucleotides matching TRBD1. This CDR3 has 16 amino acids. V lost 3 bases, J lost 1 base, and 7 bases stayed unmatched. The germline V gene encodes CDR1 ENHRY and CDR2 SYGVKD.